Sequencing of this T cell receptor (beta chain) was carried out in a study of T cell changes during pregnancy in multiple sclerosis. The method was immunoSEQ multiplex PCR; TCRdb's version includes in-frame clones alone and lacks a portion of them. The sample contains 40,000 to 50,000 clones, approximately 81% of which appear only once. The CDR3 runs to 15 residues. Germline CDR1 reads SGHTS; CDR2 reads YDEGEE. V was pared by 4 bases and J by 6 bases, with 6 bases of the junction left unmatched. This sequence originates from a female donor with multiple sclerosis, enrolled in a pregnancy study. Sequenced material: CD4+ T cells from peripheral blood mononuclear cells, taken before pregnancy. This chain connects TRBV5-8 to TRBJ2-1; 11 bases are a match to TRBD1. CDR3 in amino acids: CASSGGTGGGNEQFF. CDR3 coding DNA: TGTGCCAGCAGCGGAGGGACAGGGGGAGGCAATGAGCAGTTCTTC.